One T cell receptor (beta chain) is described in this entry. The record originates from a study of OX40 agonist ivuxolimab in advanced cancers. Study-level background: Every 2 weeks, ivuxolimab was infused into the patients intravenously at between 0.01 and 10 mg/kg. Prior checkpoint blockade (anti-PD-1, anti-PD-L1 or anti-CTLA-4) was permitted; less than 45% had it.

The germline V gene has CDR1 ENHRY and CDR2 SYGVKD. The V and J ends lost 0 bases and 6 bases, in that order; junction bases with no gene match: 8. This CDR3 comprises 16 residues. TCRdb's table, derived via immunoSEQ multiplex PCR, lists solely in-frame clones and lacks some. The table has about 100,000 clones, over 75% seen once; the top ten hold around 0.31%. V is TRBV10-3 and J is TRBJ2-3, with 8 bases identical to TRBD2. The receptor's source is an adult with an advanced solid tumor such as melanoma, head and neck, liver or kidney cancer. Material: CD4+ or CD8+ T cells sorted from blood, obtained in a trial of the OX40 agonist ivuxolimab. The CDR3 here is CAISESGTRTLDTQYF. CDR3 DNA sequence: TGTGCCATCAGTGAGTCGGGGACTAGAACCCTCGATACGCAGTATTTT.